The present entry profiles one T cell receptor beta chain with its context. The antigen is unknown. Other DNA sequences from this sample encode an identical CDR3 as well. Time point in this sample: after dendritic cell vaccination, including at tumor progression/relapse. The PCR used 60 V beta and 13 J beta primers. Profiled with immunoSEQ multiplex PCR; TCRdb holds only in-frame clones, not every one. The sample lists 50,000 to 60,000 clones; approximately 80% were seen once. CDR1 MNHEY and CDR2 SMNVEV come from the germline V gene (reference sequence). This CDR3 has 14 amino acids. V lost 6 bases, J lost 4 bases, and 7 bases stayed unmatched. This entry is derived from a study of glioma-infiltrating T cells after dendritic cell vaccination. The study, taken as a whole, reports: Patients with more pretreatment TILs had longer time to progression and survival.

The chain links TRBV27 to TRBJ2-7; 9 bases fit TRBD1. This clonotype was sampled from a human donor with glioblastoma. The input for sequencing was blood, taken after dendritic cell vaccination. The CDR3 sequence: CASSSQGAVYEQYF. The CDR3 nucleotides are TGTGCCAGCAGCTCACAGGGGGCAGTTTACGAGCAGTACTTC.